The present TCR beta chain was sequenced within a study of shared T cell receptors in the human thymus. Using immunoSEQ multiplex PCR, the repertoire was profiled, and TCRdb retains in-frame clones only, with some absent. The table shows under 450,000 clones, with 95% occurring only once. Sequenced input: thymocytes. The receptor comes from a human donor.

CDR3 bases: TGCGCCAGCAGCCAAGCCTTGGGGGACGAGCAGTACTTC. Translation gives CASSQALGDEQYF. V gene TRBV4-1 combines with J gene TRBJ2-7, with D possibly called TRBD1 or TRBD2 (5 bases each). Per the germline V gene, CDR1 is MGHRA and CDR2 is YSYEKL. Trimming removed 1 base at V and 5 bases at J, with 9 bases between. The CDR3 runs to 13 residues.